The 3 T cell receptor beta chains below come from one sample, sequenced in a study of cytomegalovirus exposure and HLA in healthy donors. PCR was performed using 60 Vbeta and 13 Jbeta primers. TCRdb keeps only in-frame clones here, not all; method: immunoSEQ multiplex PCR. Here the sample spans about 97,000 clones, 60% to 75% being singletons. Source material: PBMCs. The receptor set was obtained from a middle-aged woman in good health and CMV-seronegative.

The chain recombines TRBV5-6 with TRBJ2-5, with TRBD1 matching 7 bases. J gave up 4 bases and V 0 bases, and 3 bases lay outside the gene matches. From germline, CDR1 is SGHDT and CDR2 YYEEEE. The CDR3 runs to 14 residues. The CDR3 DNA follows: TGTGCCAGCAGCTTGGTGACAGGGTCAGAGACCCAGTACTTC. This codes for CASSLVTGSETQYF.

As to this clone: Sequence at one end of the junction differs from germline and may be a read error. The CDR3: CSSTIAGTPTYEQYF. DNA of the CDR3: TGTTCCAGCACCATTGCGGGGACTCCCACCTACGAGCAGTACTTC. J is TRBJ2-7 and V is TRBV7-9, with D possibly matching TRBD2 (6 bases). The CDR3 sequence is 15 residues long. Germline V gene sequence: CDR1 SEHNR, CDR2 FQNEAQ (reference sequence).

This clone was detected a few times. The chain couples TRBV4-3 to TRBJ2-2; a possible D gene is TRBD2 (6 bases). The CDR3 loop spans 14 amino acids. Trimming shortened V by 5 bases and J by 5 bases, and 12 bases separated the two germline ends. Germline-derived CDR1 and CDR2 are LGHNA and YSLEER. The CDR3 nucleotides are TGCGCCAGCAGCGACCTCGCGGGGACCGGGGAGCTGTTTTTT. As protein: CASSDLAGTGELFF.